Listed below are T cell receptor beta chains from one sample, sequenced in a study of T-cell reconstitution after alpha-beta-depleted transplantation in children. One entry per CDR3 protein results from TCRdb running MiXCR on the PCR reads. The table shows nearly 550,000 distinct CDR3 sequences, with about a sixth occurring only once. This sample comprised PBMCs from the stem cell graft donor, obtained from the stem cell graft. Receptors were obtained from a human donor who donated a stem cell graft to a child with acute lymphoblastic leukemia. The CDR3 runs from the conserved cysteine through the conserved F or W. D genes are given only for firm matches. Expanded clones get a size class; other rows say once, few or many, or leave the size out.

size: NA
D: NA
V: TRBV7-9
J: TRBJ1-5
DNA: TGTGCCAGCAGCGGCACAGCGATAAGCAATCAGCCCCAGCATTTT
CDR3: CASSGTAISNQPQHF

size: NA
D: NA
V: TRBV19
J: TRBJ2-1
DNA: TGTGCCAGTAGTATAGGACTCGGGAGCTCCTACAATGAGCAGTTCTTC
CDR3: CASSIGLGSSYNEQFF

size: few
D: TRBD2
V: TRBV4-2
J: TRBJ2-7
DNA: TGTGCCAGCAGCCAAGAAGGCGTAGTGGCGGGAGGTTACGAGCAGTACTTC
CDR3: CASSQEGVVAGGYEQYF

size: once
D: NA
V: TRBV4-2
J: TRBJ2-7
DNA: TGTGCCAGCAGCCAAGAGGGGTCCGGGACGGTAGGCTACGAGCAGTACTTC
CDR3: CASSQEGSGTVGYEQYF

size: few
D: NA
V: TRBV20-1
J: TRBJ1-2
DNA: TGCAGTGCTAGGCTTTCCACTAACTATGGCTACACCTTC
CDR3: CSARLSTNYGYTF

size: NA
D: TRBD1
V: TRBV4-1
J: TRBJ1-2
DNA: TGCGCCAGCAGGCAGACAGGGGACTATGGCTACACCTTC
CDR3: CASRQTGDYGYTF

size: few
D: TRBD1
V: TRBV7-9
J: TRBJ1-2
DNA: TGTGCCAGCAGCGGTCAAACAGGGGTACGTGGCTACACCTTC
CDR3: CASSGQTGVRGYTF

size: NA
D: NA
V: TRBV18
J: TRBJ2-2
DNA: TGTGCCAGCTCACCATTCGGGGGCAGGACGAACACCGGGGAGCTGTTTTTT
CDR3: CASSPFGGRTNTGELFF

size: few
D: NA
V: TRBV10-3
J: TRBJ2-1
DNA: TGTGCCATCAGTGAATTCACGGGCAATGAGCAGTTCTTC
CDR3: CAISEFTGNEQFF

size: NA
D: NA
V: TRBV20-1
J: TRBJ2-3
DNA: TGCAGTGCTAGAGATTGGGGGGAGGCGGATACGCAGTATTTT
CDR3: CSARDWGEADTQYF

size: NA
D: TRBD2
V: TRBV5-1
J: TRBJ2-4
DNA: TGCGCCAGCAGCTCGGGACTAGCGGGAGGGGCGGGAGCCAAAAACATTCAGTACTTC
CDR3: CASSSGLAGGAGAKNIQYF

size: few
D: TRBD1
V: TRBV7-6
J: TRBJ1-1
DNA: TGTGCCAGCAGCTTTACAGGGGTCCAGATGAACACTGAAGCTTTCTTT
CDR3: CASSFTGVQMNTEAFF

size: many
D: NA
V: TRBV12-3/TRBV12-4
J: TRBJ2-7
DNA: TGTGCCAGCAGTTCTGGGGACCAGACTTACGAGCAGTACTTC
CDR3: CASSSGDQTYEQYF

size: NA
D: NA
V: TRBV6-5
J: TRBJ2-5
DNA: TGTGCCAGCAGTTACTATAGCTATCAAGAGACCCAGTACTTC
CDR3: CASSYYSYQETQYF

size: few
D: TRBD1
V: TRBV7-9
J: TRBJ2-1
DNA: TGTGCCAGCAGCTTTATGACAGGGCAGAGACCGGAGCAGTTCTTC
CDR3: CASSFMTGQRPEQFF

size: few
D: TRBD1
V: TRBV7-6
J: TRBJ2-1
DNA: TGTGCCAGCAGCCTACCTGGACAGGGGGGTGACAATGAGCAGTTCTTC
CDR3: CASSLPGQGGDNEQFF

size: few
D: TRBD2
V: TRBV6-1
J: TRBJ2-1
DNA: TGTGCCAGCAGCCGACTAGCGGGAGAAAGCAATGAGCAGTTCTTC
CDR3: CASSRLAGESNEQFF

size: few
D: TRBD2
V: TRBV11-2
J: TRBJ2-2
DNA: TGTGCCAGCAGCTTAGTGGGGTTAGCGGGAGACGGGGAGCTGTTTTTT
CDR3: CASSLVGLAGDGELFF

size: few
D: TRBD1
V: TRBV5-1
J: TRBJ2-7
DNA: TGCGCCAGCAGCTTGGCCACGGGGACAGGGGCCTACGAGCAGTACTTC
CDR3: CASSLATGTGAYEQYF

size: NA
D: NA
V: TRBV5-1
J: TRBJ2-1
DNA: TGCGCCAGCTTCAACGAGCGGCTCCTTCCGTTCTTC
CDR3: CASFNERLLPFF

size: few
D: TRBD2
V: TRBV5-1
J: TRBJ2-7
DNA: TGCGCCAGCAGCTCCCAAGCGGGAAGGGCGTACGAGCAGTACTTC
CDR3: CASSSQAGRAYEQYF

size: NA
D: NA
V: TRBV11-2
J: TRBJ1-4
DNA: TGTGCCAGCAGCGTACCGTTTGGGGGGGCGCGGGAAAAACTGTTTTTT
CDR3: CASSVPFGGAREKLFF

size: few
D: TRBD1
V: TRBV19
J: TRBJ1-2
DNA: TGTGCCAGTACCCCGACAGGGGGCAATGGCTACACCTTC
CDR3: CASTPTGGNGYTF

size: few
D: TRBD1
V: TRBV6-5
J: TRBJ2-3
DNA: TGTGCCAGCAGTTACCAGGGACAGGGCGCAGATACGCAGTATTTT
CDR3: CASSYQGQGADTQYF

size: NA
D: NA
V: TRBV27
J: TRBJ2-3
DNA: TGTGCCAGCAGTCCAGGGGAGGGGACAGATACGCAGTATTTT
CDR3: CASSPGEGTDTQYF

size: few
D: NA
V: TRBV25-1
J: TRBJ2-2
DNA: TGTGCCAGCAGTCCTGACACTGAAACCGGGGAGCTGTTTTTT
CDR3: CASSPDTETGELFF

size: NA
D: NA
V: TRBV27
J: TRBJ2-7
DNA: TGTGCCAGCAGTTTAACGTCAGGGGGGTTTTACGAGCAGTACTTC
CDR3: CASSLTSGGFYEQYF

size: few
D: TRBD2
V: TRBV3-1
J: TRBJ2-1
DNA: TGTGCCAGCAGCGGCGGACTAGCGGGGATGCAGTTCTTC
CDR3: CASSGGLAGMQFF

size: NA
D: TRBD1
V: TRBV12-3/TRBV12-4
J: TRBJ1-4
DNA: TGTGCCAGCAGTTTCAACAGGGGGAGGGAAAAACTGTTTTTT
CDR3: CASSFNRGREKLFF

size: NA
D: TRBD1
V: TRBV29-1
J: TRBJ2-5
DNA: TGCAGCGTAGGGGACAGTTTCCAAGAGACCCAGTACTTC
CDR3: CSVGDSFQETQYF

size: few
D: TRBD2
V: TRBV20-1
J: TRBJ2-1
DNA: TGCAGTGCTAGAGATAAACTAGCGGGAGGGCCTTACTACAATGAGCAGTTCTTC
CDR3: CSARDKLAGGPYYNEQFF

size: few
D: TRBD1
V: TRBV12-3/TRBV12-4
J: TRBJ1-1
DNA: TGTGCCAGCAGTTTAGCGGGGAGGGGGCGAACTGAAGCTTTCTTT
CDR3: CASSLAGRGRTEAFF

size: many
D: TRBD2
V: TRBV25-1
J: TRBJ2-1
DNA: TGTGCCAGCAAATTCGGAATTCGGACTAGCGGAAACAATGAGCAGTTCTTC
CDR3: CASKFGIRTSGNNEQFF

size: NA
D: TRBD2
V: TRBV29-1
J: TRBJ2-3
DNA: TGCAGCGTGGAACTAGCGGGAGAGACCACAGATACGCAGTATTTT
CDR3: CSVELAGETTDTQYF

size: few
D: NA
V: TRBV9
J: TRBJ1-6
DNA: TGTGCCAGCAGCGTACGCGGCCAGAGTAATTCACCCCTCCACTTT
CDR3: CASSVRGQSNSPLHF

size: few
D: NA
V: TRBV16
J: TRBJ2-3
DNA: TGTGCCAGCAGCCAAGGGGGTCCAGATACGCAGTATTTT
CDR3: CASSQGGPDTQYF

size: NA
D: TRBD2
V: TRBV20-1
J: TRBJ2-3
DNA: TGCAGTGCTAGTATTTATTTTGGGCTAGCGGGAACAGATACGCAGTATTTT
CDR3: CSASIYFGLAGTDTQYF

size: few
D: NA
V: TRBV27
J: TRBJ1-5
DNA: TGTGCCAGCAGTTATGGGACTGGTAGCAATCAGCCCCAGCATTTT
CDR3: CASSYGTGSNQPQHF